Below, 27 T cell receptor beta chains from the same sample are listed, as sequenced in a study of metastatic and nonmetastatic thyroid tumors. The entire patient cohort was treatment-naive prior to thyroid surgery. TCRdb reanalyzed the PCR reads with MiXCR. This table holds tens of thousands of clones, less than 25% found once. Sequencing was carried out using blood. Source of these receptors: a female donor with papillary thyroid cancer or a benign thyroid nodule (not recorded which). Some clones in this sample may be carry-over from other donors' samples.

This clone has ten or more counts. This chain connects TRBV7-6 to TRBJ2-2; the D gene is possibly TRBD2 (6 bases). Germline loops: CDR1 SGHVS, CDR2 FNYEAQ. This CDR3 comprises 16 residues. Trimming stripped 6 bases from V and 2 bases from J, with 16 bases between. The CDR3 protein is CASRSGSGLNTGELFF. The CDR3 DNA sequence: TGTGCCAGCAGAAGCGGTTCGGGACTTAACACCGGGGAGCTGTTTTTT.

This clone was found once. The rearrangement joins TRBV20-1 to TRBJ1-2, with TRBD1 matching over 9 bases. The trim removed 6 bases at V and 1 base at J, leaving 3 bases unmatched. CDR1 and CDR2 from the germline V gene are DFQATT and SNEGSKA (reference sequence). The CDR3 loop spans 13 amino acids. CDR3 residues: CSARTGDNYGYTF. CDR3 nucleotides: TGCAGTGCAAGGACAGGGGATAACTATGGCTACACCTTC.

V and J are TRBV20-1 and TRBJ1-2; tentatively, D is TRBD1 (6 bases). V lost 6 bases and J 2 bases, leaving 10 bases between the germline ends. CDR3 length: 12 residues. Germline V gene data show CDR1 as DFQATT and CDR2 as SNEGSKA (reference sequence). In DNA, the CDR3 is TGCAGTGCAGAACAGGGAAACTATGGCTACACCTTC. Its translation: CSAEQGNYGYTF.

The gene calls are TRBV13 and TRBJ2-2; 11 bases are shared with TRBD2. From germline, CDR1 is PRHDT and CDR2 FYEKMQ (reference sequence). The CDR3 consists of 21 residues. The J segment lost 2 bases and the V segment lost 7 bases, leaving 21 bases of the junction unmatched. CDR3 nucleotide sequence: TGTGCCAGCACCTCGACCGTGGGGACTAGCGGCTATCATCACAACACCGGGGAGCTGTTTTTT. Translated, it gives CASTSTVGTSGYHHNTGELFF.

This clone was seen at least ten times. The genes are TRBV6-5 and TRBJ1-5; 7 bases map to TRBD1. V gave up 0 bases and J gave up 7 bases; unmatched junction bases: 12. CDR1 MNHEY and CDR2 SVGAGI come from the germline V gene. This CDR3 comprises 17 residues. CDR3 residues: CASSYSGAKGAGQPQHF. CDR3 DNA: TGTGCCAGCAGTTACTCGGGGGCCAAGGGGGCAGGGCAGCCCCAGCATTTT.

In its sample, this clone is medium-sized. The genes are TRBV19 and TRBJ2-7; the match to TRBD1 covers 10 bases. Germline V gene lookup returns CDR1 LNHDA and CDR2 SQIVND (reference sequence). V shed 6 bases and J 7 bases; nucleotides not matched to a gene: 9. The CDR3 covers 14 residues. For the CDR3, the DNA is TGTGCCAGTAGCCTTGGGACAGGGGCCCGGGAGCAGTACTTC. This gives the protein CASSLGTGAREQYF.

This clone was counted ten times or more. CDR3 DNA: TGTGCCAGCAGCTTCGCCGACAGGACCGCTGGGGGCTACACCTTC. Residues: CASSFADRTAGGYTF. J is TRBJ1-2 and V is TRBV7-2; D perhaps matches TRBD1 (6 bases). The CDR3 totals 15 residues. From germline, CDR1 is SGHTA and CDR2 FQGNSA. Trimming took off 3 bases at V and 8 bases at J, with 19 bases between the two ends.

This clone has a handful of counts. V and J are TRBV6-6 and TRBJ2-7, with D hard to call. Germline CDR1 reads MNHNY; CDR2 reads SVGAGI (reference sequence). Trimming shortened V by 0 bases and J by 2 bases, and 14 bases separated the two germline ends. This CDR3 has 16 amino acids. CDR3 in amino acids: CASSYSAVGSTYEQYF. The CDR3 DNA sequence: TGTGCCAGCAGTTACTCCGCCGTGGGTTCCACCTACGAGCAGTACTTC.

This clone appeared many times. V gene TRBV12-3 or TRBV12-4 combines with J gene TRBJ1-4; 8 positions agree with TRBD1. This CDR3 has 17 residues. J gave up 3 bases and V 6 bases, and 12 bases lay outside the gene matches. CDR3 DNA sequence: TGTGCCAGCAGGGGTCGGACAGGGTCGGTGGCTAATGAAAAACTGTTTTTT. Translation gives CASRGRTGSVANEKLFF.

The V gene is TRBV20-1, the J gene TRBJ2-1; 9 bases agree with TRBD2. CDR1 and CDR2 (germline): DFQATT, SNEGSKA (reference sequence). With 8 bases clipped from V and 0 bases from J, the junction kept 14 bases outside the gene matches. CDR3 size: 17 residues. CDR3 bases: TGCAGTCACGCTGGACTAGCGCAGCCGAGCTCCTACAATGAGCAGTTCTTC. It encodes CSHAGLAQPSSYNEQFF.

The chain joins TRBV19 to TRBJ2-7; D is ambiguous. The germline V and J ends were trimmed by 10 bases and 1 base, with 20 bases remaining between them. The length of the CDR3 is 15 residues. Germline CDR1 and CDR2: LNHDA and SQIVND (reference sequence). In nucleotides, the CDR3 is TGTGCCACCACAAAAACGGTCCTGGGGTCCTACGAGCAGTACTTC. Translation: CATTKTVLGSYEQYF.

In this sample, this clone turned up many times. The V and J genes are TRBV2 and TRBJ1-1; the match to TRBD1 covers 9 bases. This CDR3 has 12 amino acids. CDR1 is SNHLY and CDR2 is FYNNEI in the germline V gene. V shed 1 base, J shed 10 bases, and the junction held 1 base outside the gene matches. This CDR3 reads CASSEGQGGAFF. The CDR3 DNA reads as TGTGCCAGCAGTGAAGGACAGGGGGGAGCTTTCTTT. Full variable domain (missing parts from reference TRBV2 and TRBJ1-1): EPEVTQTPSHQVTQMGQEVILRCVPISNHLYFYWYRQILGQKVEFLVSFYNNEISEKSEIFDDQFSVERPDGSNFTLKIRSTKLEDSAMYFCASSEGQGGAFFGQGTRLTVV.

V usage is TRBV6-1 and J usage is TRBJ2-7; TRBD2 matches 10 bases. This CDR3 spans 16 amino acids. V lost 4 bases, J lost 4 bases, and 10 bases stayed unmatched. The germline gives CDR1 MNHNS, CDR2 SASEGT. CDR3 DNA sequence: TGTGCCAGCAGTGTATCCCCTAGCGGGAGAGGGTACGAGCAGTACTTC. Protein: CASSVSPSGRGYEQYF.

This clone was seen many times. The chain combines TRBV20-1 with TRBJ2-3, with a tentative D call TRBD2 (5 bases). This CDR3 is built from 12 residues. V was clipped by 3 bases and J by 6 bases, with 10 bases between them. Germline V CDR1 and CDR2: DFQATT, SNEGSKA (reference sequence). The CDR3 coding sequence is TGCAGTGCTAGCACCCCGGGGGATACGCAGTATTTT. It yields the protein CSASTPGDTQYF.

This clone has a count of ten or more. A much larger clone sits a single nucleotide away, making a read error possible. Other DNA variants within this sample encode the same CDR3. V usage is TRBV6-2 or TRBV6-3 and J usage is TRBJ1-5; the D gene is possibly TRBD1 (5 bases). CDR3 length: 16 amino acids. V was cut by 5 bases and J by 1 base, with 15 bases left in between. CDR1 is MNHEY, CDR2 SVGEGT, per germline. The CDR3: CASSHFQGPSNQPQHF. The CDR3, as DNA: TGTGCCAGCAGTCATTTTCAGGGCCCGAGCAATCAGCCCCAGCATTTT.

The rearrangement links TRBV28 to TRBJ2-1; D may match TRBD1 or TRBD2 (5 bases each). Germline V lookup: CDR1 MDHEN, CDR2 SYDVKM. V was pared by 3 bases and J by 6 bases, with 18 bases between. The CDR3 totals 16 residues. CDR3 DNA sequence: TGTGCCAGCAGTTTGTCCACGGGACGGTCTGGCAATGAGCAGTTCTTC. Protein: CASSLSTGRSGNEQFF. Variable domain in full (rest from reference TRBV28 and TRBJ2-1): DVKVTQSSRYLVKRTGEKVFLECVQDMDHENMFWYRQDPGLGLRLIYFSYDVKMKEKGDIPEGYSVSREKKERFSLILESASTNQTSMYLCASSLSTGRSGNEQFFGPGTRLTVL.

The CDR3 DNA is TGTGCCAGCAGTGAACAGGGGGCGTTTGATTCTGGGGCCAACGTCCTGACTTTC. Translated: CASSEQGAFDSGANVLTF. This chain joins TRBV25-1 and TRBJ2-6; 8 positions match TRBD1. Germline V gene sequence: CDR1 MGHDK, CDR2 SYGVNS. Trimming removed 2 bases from V and 1 base from J; junction bases left unmatched: 7. The CDR3 consists of 18 residues.

Details on this clone: It is likely a read error, because the conserved phenylalanine at the end of the CDR3 is missing. V is TRBV20-1 and J is TRBJ2-2; D is possibly TRBD2 (5 bases). In germline, CDR1 is DFQATT, CDR2 SNEGSKA (reference sequence). The length of the CDR3 is 15 residues. The V end lost 3 bases, the J end lost 3 bases, and 14 bases lay between the germline ends. The CDR3 reads CSASTGVADTGELFL. The CDR3 region has the DNA TGCAGTGCTAGTACCGGGGTGGCCGACACCGGGGAGCTGTTTCTT.

On this clone itself: A read error may produce the germline difference seen at one junction end. J is TRBJ2-1 and V is TRBV2, with TRBD2 matching over 11 bases. The CDR3 sequence is 16 residues long. Germline V CDR1 and CDR2: SNHLY, FYNNEI. CDR3 loop: CASKGSGRDTYNGQFF. CDR3 sequence (DNA): TGTGCCAGCAAGGGTAGCGGGAGGGATACCTACAATGGGCAGTTCTTC.

Many counts were recorded for this clone. V and J are TRBV20-1 and TRBJ1-2; 8 nucleotides line up with TRBD1. The CDR3 contains 11 residues. With V trimmed by 5 bases and J by 8 bases, 4 bases remained unmatched. CDR1 DFQATT and CDR2 SNEGSKA come from the germline V gene (reference sequence). The CDR3 DNA is TGCAGTGCTCAACAGGGGGTCGGCTACACCTTC. Translated, it gives CSAQQGVGYTF.

This clone was seen repeatedly, ten times or more. The J gene is TRBJ1-5, the V gene TRBV6-2 or TRBV6-3, with TRBD1 matching 9 bases. The ends lost 5 bases at V and 6 bases at J; junction bases unmatched: 8. CDR3 length: 15 amino acids. Germline loops: CDR1 MNHEY, CDR2 SVGEGT. The CDR3 is CASSDTGGAVQPQHF. The CDR3 DNA reads as TGTGCCAGCAGTGATACAGGGGGCGCGGTTCAGCCCCAGCATTTT.

This clone was found many times. The chain recombines TRBV2 with TRBJ1-4; D is uncertain. The CDR3 spans 10 residues. V lost 8 bases to trimming and J lost 8 bases, with 6 bases between them. Germline loops: CDR1 SNHLY, CDR2 FYNNEI. In DNA form, the CDR3 reads TGTGCCAGCGGTCGGGAAAAACTGTTTTTT. This translates into CASGREKLFF.

At least ten counts were recorded for this clone. The chain joins TRBV20-1 to TRBJ2-7, with D possibly being TRBD1 (6 bases). Trimming left V 5 bases short and J 0 bases short, with 8 bases between. Germline V CDR1 and CDR2: DFQATT, SNEGSKA (reference sequence). This CDR3 is built from 12 residues. The CDR3 DNA sequence: TGCAGTGCTTTGGACAGCTCCTACGAGCAGTACTTC. It yields the protein CSALDSSYEQYF.

This clone was observed a few times. The rearrangement joins TRBV2 to TRBJ2-2; TRBD1 aligns across 7 bases. CDR3 size: 16 residues. The V gene's germline CDR1 is SNHLY and CDR2 FYNNEI. CDR3 nucleotides: TGTTTCAGCAGGACTCCGGGACAGTCGAGCACCGGGGAGCTGTTTTTT. This encodes CFSRTPGQSSTGELFF.

This clone came up many times. The chain recombines TRBV5-1 with TRBJ2-7; D may be TRBD1 or TRBD2 (5 bases each). The germline CDR1 and CDR2 sequences are SGHRS and YFSETQ. Trimming removed 1 base from V and 4 bases from J, with 18 bases in between. This CDR3 region has 16 residues. The CDR3 DNA reads as TGCGCCAGCAGCTTGAGAGGGGCCACGACCTCTTACGAGCAGTACTTC. It specifies CASSLRGATTSYEQYF.

By its share, this clone is medium-sized. CDR3 sequence (DNA): TGTGCCAGCAGTTTCGCAGGCGCCGATATTTCTATTGGCTACACCTTC. It is translated as CASSFAGADISIGYTF. This chain joins TRBV28 and TRBJ1-2, with no clear D. Germline CDR1 reads MDHEN; CDR2 reads SYDVKM. The ends were cut back, 3 bases at V and 7 bases at J, with 21 bases in the middle. The CDR3 has 16 residues.

There are a few counts of this clone. With a much larger clone just one base away, this may be a read error. This chain joins TRBV11-2 and TRBJ2-4, with TRBD2 as a possible D gene (6 bases). The germline V and J ends were trimmed by 1 base and 0 bases, with 19 bases remaining between them. Germline V gives CDR1 SGHAT, CDR2 FQNNGV. The CDR3 has 19 residues. Here the CDR3 reads CASSLVGGIGGVAKNIQYF. For the CDR3, the DNA is TGTGCCAGCAGCTTAGTAGGTGGTATCGGGGGAGTAGCCAAAAACATTCAGTACTTC.